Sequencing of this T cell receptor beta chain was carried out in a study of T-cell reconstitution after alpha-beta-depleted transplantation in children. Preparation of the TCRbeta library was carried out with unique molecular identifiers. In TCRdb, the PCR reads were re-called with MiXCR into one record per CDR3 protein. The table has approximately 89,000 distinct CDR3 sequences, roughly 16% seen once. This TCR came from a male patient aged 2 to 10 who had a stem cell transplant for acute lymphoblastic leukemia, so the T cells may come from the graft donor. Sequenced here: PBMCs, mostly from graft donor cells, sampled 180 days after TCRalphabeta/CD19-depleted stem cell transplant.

CDR3 amino acids: CSANGGPGAADTQYF. DNA of the CDR3: TGCAGTGCTAACGGGGGTCCAGGGGCCGCCGATACGCAGTATTTT. This chain connects TRBV20-1 to TRBJ2-3; D is tentatively TRBD1 or TRBD2 (6 bases each). The CDR3 length is 15 residues. Germline CDR1 reads DFQATT; CDR2 reads SNEGSKA (reference sequence). The germline V and J ends were trimmed by 4 bases and 6 bases, with 20 bases remaining between them.